The clone carrying this T cell receptor beta chain was observed a handful of times. Its target is unknown. The data stem from a study of response to subunit inactivated influenza vaccine. Study results and caveats: Each seasonal flu vaccination may recruit only limited new T cells, authors suggested.

The ends were cut back, 3 bases at V and 2 bases at J, with 16 bases in the middle. The CDR3 consists of 16 residues. CDR1 and CDR2 (germline): KGHSH, LQKENI. In TCRdb, the RT-PCR reads were re-called with MiXCR into one record per CDR3 protein. This table holds around 520,000 distinct CDR3 sequences, about an eighth found once. This chain connects TRBV18 to TRBJ2-5; the D is unclear. The receptor comes from a man aged 50 to 59 who received an inactivated influenza vaccine. The sequenced sample was PBMCs from blood, obtained on the day of vaccination. The CDR3 spells CASSPSQRVGQETQYF. CDR3 nucleotide sequence: TGTGCCAGCTCACCCTCGCAACGCGTAGGGCAAGAGACCCAGTACTTC.